This T cell receptor (beta chain) was identified in a study of T-cell memory formation after mild COVID-19. V lost 5 bases, J lost 2 bases, and 13 bases lay in between. There are 14 residues in the CDR3. This clonotype has at least ten counts. As yet, its antigen is unknown. The study, taken as a whole, reports: Mostly located in CM and EM were contracting CD4+ clones, with contracting CD8+ clones located in EMRA.

TCRdb independently ran MiXCR on the 5' RACE reads; one entry per CDR3 protein. The repertoire holds tens of thousands of distinct CDR3 sequences, with about 6% as singletons. Sequences were obtained from PBMCs or a T cell subset sorted from them (not recorded which). The rearrangement links TRBV12-3 or TRBV12-4 to TRBJ2-7; TRBD1 is a possible D gene (5 bases). The receptor was isolated from an adult who had mild COVID-19 (a few samples of this study predate the infection). Cell type and time point are not known. The DNA for the CDR3 is TGTGCCAGCAGTCCCCCAGGGCGAACCTACGAGCAGTACTTC. Protein product: CASSPPGRTYEQYF.